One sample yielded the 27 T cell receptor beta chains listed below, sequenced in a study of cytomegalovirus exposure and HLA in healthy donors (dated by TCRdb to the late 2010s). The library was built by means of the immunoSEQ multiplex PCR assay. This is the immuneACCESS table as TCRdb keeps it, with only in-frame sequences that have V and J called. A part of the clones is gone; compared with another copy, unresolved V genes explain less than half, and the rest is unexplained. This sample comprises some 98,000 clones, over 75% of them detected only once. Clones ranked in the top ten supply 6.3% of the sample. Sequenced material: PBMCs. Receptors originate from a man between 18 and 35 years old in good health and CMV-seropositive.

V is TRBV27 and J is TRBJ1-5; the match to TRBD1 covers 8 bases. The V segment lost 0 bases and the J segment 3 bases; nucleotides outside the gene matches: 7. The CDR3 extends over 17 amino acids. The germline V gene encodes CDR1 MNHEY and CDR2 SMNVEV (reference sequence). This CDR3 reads CASSLSTKTGDNQPQHF. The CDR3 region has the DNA TGTGCCAGCAGTTTATCGACCAAGACAGGGGACAATCAGCCCCAGCATTTT.

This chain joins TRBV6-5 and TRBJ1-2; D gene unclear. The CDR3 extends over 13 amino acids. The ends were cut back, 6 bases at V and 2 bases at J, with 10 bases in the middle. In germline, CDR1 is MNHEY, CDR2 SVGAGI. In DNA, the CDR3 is TGTGCCAGCAGGACGACGGGGAACTATGGCTACACCTTC. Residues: CASRTTGNYGYTF.

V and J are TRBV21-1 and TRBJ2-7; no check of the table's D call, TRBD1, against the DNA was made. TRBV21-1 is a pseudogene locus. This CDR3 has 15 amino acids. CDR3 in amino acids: CASSKAGQGRVEQYF. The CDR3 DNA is TGTGCCAGCAGCAAAGCGGGGCAGGGGCGGGTCGAGCAGTACTTC.

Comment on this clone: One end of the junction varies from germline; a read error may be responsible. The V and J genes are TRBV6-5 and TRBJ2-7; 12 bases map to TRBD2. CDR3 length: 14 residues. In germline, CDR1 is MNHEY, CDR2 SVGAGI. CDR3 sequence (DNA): TGTGCCAGCAGTCGCCAACCTACTAGCGGGAGGATGAACTTC. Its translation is CASSRQPTSGRMNF.

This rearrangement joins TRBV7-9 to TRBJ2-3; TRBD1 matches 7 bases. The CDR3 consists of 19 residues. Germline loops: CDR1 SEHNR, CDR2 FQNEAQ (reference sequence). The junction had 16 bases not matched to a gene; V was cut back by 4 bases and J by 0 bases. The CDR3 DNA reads TGTGCCAGCAGCTACCCATGGCCCCAAAGGACAGGTAGCACAGATACGCAGTATTTT. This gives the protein CASSYPWPQRTGSTDTQYF.

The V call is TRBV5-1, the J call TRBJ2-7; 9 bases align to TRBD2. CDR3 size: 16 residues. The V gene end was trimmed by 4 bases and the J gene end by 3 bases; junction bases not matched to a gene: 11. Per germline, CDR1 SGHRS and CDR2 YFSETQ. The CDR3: CASSRTPTAGGYEQYF. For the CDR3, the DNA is TGCGCCAGCAGCCGGACCCCGACAGCGGGGGGCTACGAGCAGTACTTC.

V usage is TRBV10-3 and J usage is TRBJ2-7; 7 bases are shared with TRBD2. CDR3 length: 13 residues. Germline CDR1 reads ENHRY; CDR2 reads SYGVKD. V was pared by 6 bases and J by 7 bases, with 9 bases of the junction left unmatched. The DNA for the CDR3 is TGTGCCATCAGAAGGGAGGGATGGTGGGAGCAGTACTTC. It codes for CAIRREGWWEQYF.

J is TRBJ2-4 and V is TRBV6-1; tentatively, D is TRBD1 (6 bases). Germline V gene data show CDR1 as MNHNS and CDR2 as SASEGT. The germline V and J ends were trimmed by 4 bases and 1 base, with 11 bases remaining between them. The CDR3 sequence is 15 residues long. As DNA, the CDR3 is TGTGCCAGCAGTGCCAGGGGACCCGCCAAAAACATTCAGTACTTC. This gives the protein CASSARGPAKNIQYF.

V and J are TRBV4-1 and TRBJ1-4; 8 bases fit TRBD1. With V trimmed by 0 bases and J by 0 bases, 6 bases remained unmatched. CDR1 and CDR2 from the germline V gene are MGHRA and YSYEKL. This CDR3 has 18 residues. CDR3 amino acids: CASSQDTGQDATNEKLFF. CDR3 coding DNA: TGCGCCAGCAGCCAAGACACGGGACAGGATGCAACTAATGAAAAACTGTTTTTT.

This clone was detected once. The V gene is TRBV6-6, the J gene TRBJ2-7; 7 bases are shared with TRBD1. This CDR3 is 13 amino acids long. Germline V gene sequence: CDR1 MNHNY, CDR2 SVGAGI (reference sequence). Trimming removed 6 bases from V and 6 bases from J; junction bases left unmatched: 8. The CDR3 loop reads CASRRQGLGEQYF. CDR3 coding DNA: TGTGCCAGCAGGCGACAGGGTTTGGGCGAGCAGTACTTC.

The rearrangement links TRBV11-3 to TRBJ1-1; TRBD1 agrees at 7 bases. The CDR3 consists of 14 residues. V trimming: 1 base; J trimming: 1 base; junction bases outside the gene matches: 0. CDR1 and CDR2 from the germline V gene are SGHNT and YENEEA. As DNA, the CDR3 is TGTGCCAGCAGCTTAGGACAGGGGAACACTGAAGCTTTCTTT. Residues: CASSLGQGNTEAFF.

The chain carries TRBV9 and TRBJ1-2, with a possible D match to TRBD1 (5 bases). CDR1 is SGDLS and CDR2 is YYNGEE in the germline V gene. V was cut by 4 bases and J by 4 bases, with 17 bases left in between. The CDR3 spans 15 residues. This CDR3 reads CASSPDGAAVYGYTF. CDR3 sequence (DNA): TGTGCCAGCAGCCCGGATGGGGCGGCCGTCTATGGCTACACCTTC. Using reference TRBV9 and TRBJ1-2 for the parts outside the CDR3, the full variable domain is DSGVTQTPKHLITATGQRVTLRCSPRSGDLSVYWYQQSLDQGLQFLIQYYNGEERAKGNILERFSAQQFPDLHSELNLSSLELGDSALYFCASSPDGAAVYGYTFGSGTRLTVV.

CDR3 nucleotides: TGTGCCAGTAGTATAGCAGGGGGCGGAGGCGGGGAGCTGTTTTTT. Encoded protein: CASSIAGGGGGELFF. The chain employs TRBV19 and TRBJ2-2; 8 bases fit TRBD1. The germline CDR1 and CDR2 sequences are LNHDA and SQIVND (reference sequence). The CDR3 loop spans 15 amino acids. V was pared by 1 base and J by 7 bases, with 5 bases of the junction left unmatched.

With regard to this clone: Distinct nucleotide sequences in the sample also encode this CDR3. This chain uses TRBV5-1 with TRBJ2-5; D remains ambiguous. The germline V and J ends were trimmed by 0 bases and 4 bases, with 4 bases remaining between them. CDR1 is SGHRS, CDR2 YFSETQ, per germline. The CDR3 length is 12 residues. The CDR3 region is CASSLAGETQYF. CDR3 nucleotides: TGCGCCAGCAGCTTGGCCGGAGAGACCCAGTACTTC.

The chain's CDR3 is CASSLGGTSGGPSYEQYF. The CDR3, as DNA: TGTGCCAGCAGCTTAGGGGGGACTAGCGGGGGGCCCTCCTACGAGCAGTACTTC. The chain employs TRBV7-9 and TRBJ2-7; 15 nucleotides line up with TRBD2. Germline trimming cut 1 base from V and 0 bases from J; bases unmatched to any gene: 4. The CDR3 extends over 18 amino acids. Germline CDR1 is SEHNR and CDR2 is FQNEAQ (reference sequence).

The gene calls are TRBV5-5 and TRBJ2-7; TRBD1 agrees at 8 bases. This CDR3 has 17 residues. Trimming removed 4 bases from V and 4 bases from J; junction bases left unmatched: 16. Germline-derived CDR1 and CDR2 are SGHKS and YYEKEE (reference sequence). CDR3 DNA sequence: TGTGCCAGCAGCCCTATAGGATTAAGACAGGGGTTATACGAGCAGTACTTC. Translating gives CASSPIGLRQGLYEQYF.

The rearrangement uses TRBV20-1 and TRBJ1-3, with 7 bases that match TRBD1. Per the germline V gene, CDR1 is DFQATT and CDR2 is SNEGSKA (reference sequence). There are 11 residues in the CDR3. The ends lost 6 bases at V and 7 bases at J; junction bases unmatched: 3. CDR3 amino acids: CSARQGNTIYF. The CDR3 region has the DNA TGCAGTGCCCGACAGGGCAACACCATATATTTT.

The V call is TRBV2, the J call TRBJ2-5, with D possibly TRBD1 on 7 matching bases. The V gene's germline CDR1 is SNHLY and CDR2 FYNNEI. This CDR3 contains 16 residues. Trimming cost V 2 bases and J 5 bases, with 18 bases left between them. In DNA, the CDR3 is TGTGCCAGCAGTGAAAAGTACGACAGGGCGGGGGAGACCCAGTACTTC. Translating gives CASSEKYDRAGETQYF.

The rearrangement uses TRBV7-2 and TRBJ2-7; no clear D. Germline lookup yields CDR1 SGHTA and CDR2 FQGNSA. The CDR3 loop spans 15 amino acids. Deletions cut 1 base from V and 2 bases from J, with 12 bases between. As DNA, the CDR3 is TGTGCCAGCAGCTTAGTATATGCAGGTACCTACGAGCAGTACTTC. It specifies CASSLVYAGTYEQYF.

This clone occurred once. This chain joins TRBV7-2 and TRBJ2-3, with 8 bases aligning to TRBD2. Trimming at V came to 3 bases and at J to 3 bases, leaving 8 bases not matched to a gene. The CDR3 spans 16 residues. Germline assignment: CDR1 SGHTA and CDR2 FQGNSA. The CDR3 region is CASSFGGGRTTDTQYF. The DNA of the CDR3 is TGTGCCAGCAGCTTCGGGGGCGGGAGGACAACAGATACGCAGTATTTT.

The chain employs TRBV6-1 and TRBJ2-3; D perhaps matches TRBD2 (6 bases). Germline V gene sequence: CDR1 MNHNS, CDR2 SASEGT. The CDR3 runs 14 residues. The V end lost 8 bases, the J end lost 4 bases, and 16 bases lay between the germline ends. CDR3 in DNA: TGTGCCAGCGGGCGCGGGGTGATCGCAGATACGCAGTATTTT. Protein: CASGRGVIADTQYF.

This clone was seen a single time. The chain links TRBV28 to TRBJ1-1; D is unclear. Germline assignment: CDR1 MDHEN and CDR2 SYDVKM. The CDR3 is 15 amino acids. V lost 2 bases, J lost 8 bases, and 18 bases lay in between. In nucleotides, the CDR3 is TGTGCCAGCAGTTTAAAGATGGAAGCGGCACAAGAAGCTTTCTTT. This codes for CASSLKMEAAQEAFF.

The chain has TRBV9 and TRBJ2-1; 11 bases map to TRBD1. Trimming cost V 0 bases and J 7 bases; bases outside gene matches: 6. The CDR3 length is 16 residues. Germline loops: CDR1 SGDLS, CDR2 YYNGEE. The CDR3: CASSVEGTGGRNEQFF. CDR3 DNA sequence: TGTGCCAGCAGCGTAGAAGGGACAGGGGGGAGGAATGAGCAGTTCTTC.

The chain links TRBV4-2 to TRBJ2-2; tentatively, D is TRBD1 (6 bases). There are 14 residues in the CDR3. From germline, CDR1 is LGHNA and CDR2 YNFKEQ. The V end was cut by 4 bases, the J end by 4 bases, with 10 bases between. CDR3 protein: CASSREQGTGELFF. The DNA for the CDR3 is TGTGCCAGCAGCCGAGAACAGGGCACCGGGGAGCTGTTTTTT.

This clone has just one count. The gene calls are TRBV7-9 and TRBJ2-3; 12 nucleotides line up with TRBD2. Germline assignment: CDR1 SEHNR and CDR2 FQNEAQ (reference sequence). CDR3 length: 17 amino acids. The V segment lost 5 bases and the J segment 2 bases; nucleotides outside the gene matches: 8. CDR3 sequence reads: CASSTGLAGPNTDTQYF. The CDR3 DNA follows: TGTGCCAGCAGCACAGGACTAGCGGGGCCCAACACAGATACGCAGTATTTT.

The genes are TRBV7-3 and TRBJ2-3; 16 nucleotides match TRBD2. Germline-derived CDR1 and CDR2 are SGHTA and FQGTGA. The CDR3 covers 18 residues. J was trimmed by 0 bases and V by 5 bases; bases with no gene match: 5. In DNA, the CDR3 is TGTGCCAGCAGCGAGGGACTAGCGGGGGGGCCAAGCACAGATACGCAGTATTTT. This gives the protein CASSEGLAGGPSTDTQYF.

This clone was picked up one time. DNA for the CDR3: TGTGCCAGCAGTTCCGGACTAGCTACGTCGTACAATGAGCAGTTCTTC. This gives the protein CASSSGLATSYNEQFF. The chain is built from TRBV27 and TRBJ2-1; 8 bases map to TRBD2. The CDR3 has 16 amino acids. V shed 4 bases and J 4 bases; nucleotides not matched to a gene: 9. Germline loops: CDR1 MNHEY, CDR2 SMNVEV (reference sequence).